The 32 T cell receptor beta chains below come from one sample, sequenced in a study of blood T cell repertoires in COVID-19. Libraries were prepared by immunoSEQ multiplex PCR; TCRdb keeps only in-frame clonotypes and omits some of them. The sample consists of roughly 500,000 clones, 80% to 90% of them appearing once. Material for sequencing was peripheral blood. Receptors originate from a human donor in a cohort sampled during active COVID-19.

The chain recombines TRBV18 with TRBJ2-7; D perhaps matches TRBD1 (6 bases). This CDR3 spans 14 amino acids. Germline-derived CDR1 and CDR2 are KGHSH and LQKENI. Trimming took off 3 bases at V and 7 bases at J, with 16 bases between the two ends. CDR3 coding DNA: TGTGCCAGCTCACCTAATCGACAGGATGGGGAGCAGTACTTC. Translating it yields CASSPNRQDGEQYF.

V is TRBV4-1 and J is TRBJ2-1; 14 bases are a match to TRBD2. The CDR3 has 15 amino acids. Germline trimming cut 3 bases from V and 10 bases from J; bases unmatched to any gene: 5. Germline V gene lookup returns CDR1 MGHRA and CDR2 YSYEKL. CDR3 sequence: CASSQTGTSGREQFF. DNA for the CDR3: TGCGCCAGCAGCCAGACGGGGACTAGCGGGAGAGAGCAGTTCTTC.

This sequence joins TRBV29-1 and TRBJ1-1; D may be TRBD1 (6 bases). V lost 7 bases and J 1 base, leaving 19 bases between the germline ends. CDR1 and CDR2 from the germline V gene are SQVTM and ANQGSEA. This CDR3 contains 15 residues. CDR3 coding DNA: TGCAGCGGGACCGGGACATTAGGGTCGAACACTGAAGCTTTCTTT. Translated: CSGTGTLGSNTEAFF.

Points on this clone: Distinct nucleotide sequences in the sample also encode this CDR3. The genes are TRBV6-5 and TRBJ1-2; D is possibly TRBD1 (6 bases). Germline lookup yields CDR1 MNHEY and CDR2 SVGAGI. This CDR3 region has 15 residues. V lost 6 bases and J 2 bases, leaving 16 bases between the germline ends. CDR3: CASSPTGGLNYGYTF. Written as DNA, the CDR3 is TGTGCCAGCAGCCCAACCGGGGGGCTGAACTATGGCTACACCTTC.

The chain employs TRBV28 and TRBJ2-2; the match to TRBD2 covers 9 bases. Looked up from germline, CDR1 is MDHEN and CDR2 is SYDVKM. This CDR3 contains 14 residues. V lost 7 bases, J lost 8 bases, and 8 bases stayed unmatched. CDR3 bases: TGTGCCAGCAAAGGCGGGGGGGCCCCGGGGGAGCTGTTTTTT. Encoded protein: CASKGGGAPGELFF.

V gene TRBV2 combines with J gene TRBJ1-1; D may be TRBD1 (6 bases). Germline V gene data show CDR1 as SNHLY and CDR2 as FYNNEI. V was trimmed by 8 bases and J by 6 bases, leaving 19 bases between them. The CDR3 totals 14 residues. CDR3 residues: CASVKDTGRAEAFF. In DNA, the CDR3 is TGTGCCAGCGTCAAAGATACAGGGCGGGCTGAAGCTTTCTTT.

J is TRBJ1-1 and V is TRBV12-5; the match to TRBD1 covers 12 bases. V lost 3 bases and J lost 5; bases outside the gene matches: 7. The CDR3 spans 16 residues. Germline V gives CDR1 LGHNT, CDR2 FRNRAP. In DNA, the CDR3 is TGTGCTAGTGGTTTCCCGGGACAGGGGGCCGGGACTGAAGCTTTCTTT. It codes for CASGFPGQGAGTEAFF.

The CDR3 here is CASRGGALTQDTDTQYF. In DNA, the CDR3 is TGTGCCAGCAGGGGCGGGGCGCTTACACAGGACACAGATACGCAGTATTTT. This sequence joins TRBV4-2 and TRBJ2-3; tentatively, D is TRBD2 (6 bases). Per germline, CDR1 LGHNA and CDR2 YNFKEQ. This CDR3 comprises 17 residues. Trimming took 6 bases from V and 2 from J, leaving 21 bases between them.

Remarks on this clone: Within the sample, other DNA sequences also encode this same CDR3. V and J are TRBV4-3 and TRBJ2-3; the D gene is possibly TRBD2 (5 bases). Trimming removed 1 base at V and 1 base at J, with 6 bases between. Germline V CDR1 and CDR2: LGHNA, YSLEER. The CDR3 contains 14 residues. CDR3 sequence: CASSQGGGTDTQYF. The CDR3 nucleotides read TGCGCCAGCAGCCAAGGGGGAGGCACAGATACGCAGTATTTT.

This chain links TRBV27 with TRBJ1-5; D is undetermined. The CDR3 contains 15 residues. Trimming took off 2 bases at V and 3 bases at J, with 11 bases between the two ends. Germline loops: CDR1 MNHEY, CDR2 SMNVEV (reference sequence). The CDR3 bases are TGTGCCAGCAGTTTAGGTTCGGGATTCAATCAGCCCCAGCATTTT. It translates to CASSLGSGFNQPQHF.

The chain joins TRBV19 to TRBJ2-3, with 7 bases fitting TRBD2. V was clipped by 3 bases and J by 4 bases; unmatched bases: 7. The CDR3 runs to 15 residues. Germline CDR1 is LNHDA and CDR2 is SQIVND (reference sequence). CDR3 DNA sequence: TGTGCCAGTAGTATTTCTGCGGGAGTACCAGATACGCAGTATTTT. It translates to CASSISAGVPDTQYF. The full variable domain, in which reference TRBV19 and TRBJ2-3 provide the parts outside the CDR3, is DGGITQSPKYLFRKEGQNVTLSCEQNLNHDAMYWYRQDPGQGLRLIYYSQIVNDFQKGDIAEGYSVSREKKESFPLTVTSAQKNPTAFYLCASSISAGVPDTQYFGPGTRLTVL.

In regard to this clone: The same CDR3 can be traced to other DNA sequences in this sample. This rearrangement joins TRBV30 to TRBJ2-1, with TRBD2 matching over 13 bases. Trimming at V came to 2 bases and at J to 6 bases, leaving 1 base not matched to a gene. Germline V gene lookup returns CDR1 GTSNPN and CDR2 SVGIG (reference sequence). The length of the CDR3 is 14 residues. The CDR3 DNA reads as TGTGCCTGGAGTCGACTAGCGGGAGGCAATGAGCAGTTCTTC. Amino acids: CAWSRLAGGNEQFF.

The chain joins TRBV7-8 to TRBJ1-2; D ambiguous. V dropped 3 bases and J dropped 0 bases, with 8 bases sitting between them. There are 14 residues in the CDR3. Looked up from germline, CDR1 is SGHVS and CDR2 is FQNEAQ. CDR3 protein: CASSFFPANYGYTF. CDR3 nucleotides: TGTGCCAGCAGCTTTTTTCCAGCTAACTATGGCTACACCTTC. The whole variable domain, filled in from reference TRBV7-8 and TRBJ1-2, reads GAGVSQSPRYKVAKRGQDVALRCDPISGHVSLFWYQQALGQGPEFLTYFQNEAQLDKSGLPSDRFFAERPEGSVSTLKIQRTQQEDSAVYLCASSFFPANYGYTFGSGTRLTVV.

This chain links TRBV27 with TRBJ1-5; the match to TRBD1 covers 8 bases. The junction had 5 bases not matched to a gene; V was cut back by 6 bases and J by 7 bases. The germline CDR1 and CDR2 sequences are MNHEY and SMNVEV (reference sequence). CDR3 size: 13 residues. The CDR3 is CASRGQGGQPQHF. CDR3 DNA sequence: TGTGCCAGCAGAGGACAGGGAGGACAGCCCCAGCATTTT.

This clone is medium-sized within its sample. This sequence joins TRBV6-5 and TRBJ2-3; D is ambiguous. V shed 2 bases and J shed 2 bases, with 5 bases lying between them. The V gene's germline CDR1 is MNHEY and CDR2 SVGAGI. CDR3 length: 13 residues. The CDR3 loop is CASSYLTTDTQYF. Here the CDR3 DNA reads TGTGCCAGCAGTTACCTAACCACAGATACGCAGTATTTT.

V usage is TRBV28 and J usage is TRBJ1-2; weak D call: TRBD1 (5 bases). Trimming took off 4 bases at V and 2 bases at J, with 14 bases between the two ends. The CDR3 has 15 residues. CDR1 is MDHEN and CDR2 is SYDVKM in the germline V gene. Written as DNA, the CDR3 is TGTGCCAGCAGTTCCCTAGGGGCGGGGAACTATGGCTACACCTTC. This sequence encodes CASSSLGAGNYGYTF.

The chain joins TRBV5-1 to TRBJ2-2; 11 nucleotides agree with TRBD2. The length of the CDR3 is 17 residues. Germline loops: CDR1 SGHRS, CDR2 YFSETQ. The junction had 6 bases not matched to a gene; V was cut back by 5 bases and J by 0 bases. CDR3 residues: CASRLAGALANTGELFF. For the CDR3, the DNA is TGCGCCAGCAGACTAGCGGGAGCCCTAGCGAACACCGGGGAGCTGTTTTTT.

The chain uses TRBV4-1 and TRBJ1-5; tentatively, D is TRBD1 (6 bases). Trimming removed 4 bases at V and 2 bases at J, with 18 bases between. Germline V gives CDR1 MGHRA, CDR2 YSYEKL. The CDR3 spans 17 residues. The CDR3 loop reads CASSREPVAGGNQPQHF. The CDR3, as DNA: TGCGCCAGCAGCCGAGAACCAGTGGCAGGGGGCAATCAGCCCCAGCATTTT.

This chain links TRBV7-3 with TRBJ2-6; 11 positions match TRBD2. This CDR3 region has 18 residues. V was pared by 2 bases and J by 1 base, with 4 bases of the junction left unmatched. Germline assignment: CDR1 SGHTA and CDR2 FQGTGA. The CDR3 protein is CASSLFGLAGSGANVLTF. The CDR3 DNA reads TGTGCCAGCAGCTTATTTGGACTAGCGGGTTCTGGGGCCAACGTCCTGACTTTC.

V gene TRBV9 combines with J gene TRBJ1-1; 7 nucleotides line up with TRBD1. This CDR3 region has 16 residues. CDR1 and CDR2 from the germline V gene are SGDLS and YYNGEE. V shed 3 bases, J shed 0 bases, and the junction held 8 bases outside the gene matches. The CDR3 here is CASSATGTLMNTEAFF. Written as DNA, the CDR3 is TGTGCCAGCAGCGCGACAGGGACCCTCATGAACACTGAAGCTTTCTTT.

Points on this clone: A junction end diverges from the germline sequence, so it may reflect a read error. Here the CDR3 DNA reads TGTGCCGGCAGCTTCCGCCACCCGCGGGAGGGCCACGAGCAGTACTTC. Amino acid sequence: CAGSFRHPREGHEQYF. The chain links TRBV7-2 to TRBJ2-7, with 9 bases matching TRBD2. Germline-derived CDR1 and CDR2 are SGHTA and FQGNSA. The CDR3 loop spans 16 amino acids.

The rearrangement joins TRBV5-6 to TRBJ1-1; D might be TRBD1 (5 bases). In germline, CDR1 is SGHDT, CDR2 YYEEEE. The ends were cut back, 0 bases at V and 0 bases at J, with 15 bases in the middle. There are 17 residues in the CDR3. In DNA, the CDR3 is TGTGCCAGCAGCTTGGCGGGCGGGGCAGGTCTGAACACTGAAGCTTTCTTT. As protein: CASSLAGGAGLNTEAFF.

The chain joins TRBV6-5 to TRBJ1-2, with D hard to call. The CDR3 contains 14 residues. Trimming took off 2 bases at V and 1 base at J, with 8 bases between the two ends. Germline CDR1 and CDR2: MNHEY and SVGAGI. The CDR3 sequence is CASSYGRGNYGYTF. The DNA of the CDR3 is TGTGCCAGCAGTTACGGTCGCGGTAACTATGGCTACACCTTC.

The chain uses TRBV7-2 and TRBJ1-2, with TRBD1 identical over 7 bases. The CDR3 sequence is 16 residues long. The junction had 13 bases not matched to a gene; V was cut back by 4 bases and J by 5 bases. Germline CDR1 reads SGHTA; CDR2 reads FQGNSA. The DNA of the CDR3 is TGTGCCAGCAGCTCAAAGACAGGGTCCTTTATGTATGGCTACACCTTC. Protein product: CASSSKTGSFMYGYTF.

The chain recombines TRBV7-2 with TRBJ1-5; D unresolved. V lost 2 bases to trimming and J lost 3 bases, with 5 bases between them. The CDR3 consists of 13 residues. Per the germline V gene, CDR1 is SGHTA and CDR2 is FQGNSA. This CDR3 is CASSLNFNQPQHF. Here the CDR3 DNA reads TGTGCCAGCAGCTTAAACTTCAATCAGCCCCAGCATTTT.

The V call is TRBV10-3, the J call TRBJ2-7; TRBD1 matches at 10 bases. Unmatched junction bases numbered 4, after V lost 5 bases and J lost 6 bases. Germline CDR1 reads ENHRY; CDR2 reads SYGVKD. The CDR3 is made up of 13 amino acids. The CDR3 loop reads CAISLDRGPEQYF. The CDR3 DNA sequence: TGTGCCATCAGTCTAGACAGGGGGCCCGAGCAGTACTTC.

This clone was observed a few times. CDR3 loop: CAISGSPGYTF. The DNA for the CDR3 is TGTGCCATCTCAGGGTCGCCTGGCTACACCTTC. The chain joins TRBV10-3 to TRBJ1-2; TRBD1 is a possible D gene (5 bases). The CDR3 runs 11 residues. V shed 8 bases and J shed 7 bases, with 11 bases lying between them. Looked up from germline, CDR1 is ENHRY and CDR2 is SYGVKD.

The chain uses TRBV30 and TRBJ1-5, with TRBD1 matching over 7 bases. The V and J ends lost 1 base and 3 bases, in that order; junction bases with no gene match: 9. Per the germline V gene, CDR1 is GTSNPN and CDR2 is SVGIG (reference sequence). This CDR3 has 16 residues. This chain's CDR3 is CAWSARGLLVNQPQHF. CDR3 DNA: TGTGCCTGGAGTGCGAGGGGGCTGTTGGTCAATCAGCCCCAGCATTTT.

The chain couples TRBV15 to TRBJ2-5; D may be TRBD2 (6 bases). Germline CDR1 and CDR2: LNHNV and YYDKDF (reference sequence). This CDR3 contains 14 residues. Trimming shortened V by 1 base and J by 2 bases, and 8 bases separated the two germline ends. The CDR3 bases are TGTGCCACCAGCAGAGGGGCGGGGCAAGAGACCCAGTACTTC. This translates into CATSRGAGQETQYF.

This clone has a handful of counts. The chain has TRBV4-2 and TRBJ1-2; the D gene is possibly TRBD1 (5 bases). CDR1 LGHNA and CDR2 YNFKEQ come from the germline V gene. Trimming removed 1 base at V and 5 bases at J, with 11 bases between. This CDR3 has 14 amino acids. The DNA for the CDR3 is TGTGCCAGCAGCCAAGGCAGGGCCGCTTATGGCTACACCTTC. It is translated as CASSQGRAAYGYTF.

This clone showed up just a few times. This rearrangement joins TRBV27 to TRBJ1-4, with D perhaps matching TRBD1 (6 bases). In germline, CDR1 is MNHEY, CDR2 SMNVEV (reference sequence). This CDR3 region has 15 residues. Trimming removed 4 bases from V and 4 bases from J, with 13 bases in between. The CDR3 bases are TGTGCCAGCAGTTCGAACAGGGCCGATAATGAAAAACTGTTTTTT. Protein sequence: CASSSNRADNEKLFF. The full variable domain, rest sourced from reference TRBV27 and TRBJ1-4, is EAQVTQNPRYLITVTGKKLTVTCSQNMNHEYMSWYRQDPGLGLRQIYYSMNVEVTDKGDVPEGYKVSRKEKRNFPLILESPSPNQTSLYFCASSSNRADNEKLFFGSGTQLSVL.

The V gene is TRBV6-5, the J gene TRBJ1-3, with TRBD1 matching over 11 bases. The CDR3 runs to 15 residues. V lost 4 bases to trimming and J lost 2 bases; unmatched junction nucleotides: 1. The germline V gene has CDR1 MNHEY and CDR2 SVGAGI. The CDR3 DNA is TGTGCCAGCAGTTCGGACAGGGGGCCTGGAAACACCATATATTTT. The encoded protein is CASSSDRGPGNTIYF.